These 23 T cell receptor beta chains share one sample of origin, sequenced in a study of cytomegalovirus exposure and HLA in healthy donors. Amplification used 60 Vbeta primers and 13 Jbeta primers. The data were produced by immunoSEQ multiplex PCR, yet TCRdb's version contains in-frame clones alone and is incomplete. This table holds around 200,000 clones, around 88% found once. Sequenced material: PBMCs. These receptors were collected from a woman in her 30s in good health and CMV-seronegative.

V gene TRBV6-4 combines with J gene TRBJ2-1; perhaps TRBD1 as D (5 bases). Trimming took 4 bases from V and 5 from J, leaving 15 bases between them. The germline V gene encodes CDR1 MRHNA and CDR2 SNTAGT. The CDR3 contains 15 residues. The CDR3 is CASSVNKQGNNEQFF. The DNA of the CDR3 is TGTGCCAGCAGTGTAAATAAGCAGGGTAACAATGAGCAGTTCTTC.

The CDR3 DNA reads as TGTGCCAGCAGCTTAGAGAGTCTATCGGGAAATGAGCAGTTCTTC. It encodes CASSLESLSGNEQFF. The rearrangement joins TRBV7-2 to TRBJ2-1; tentative D call: TRBD2 (5 bases). The length of the CDR3 is 15 residues. Germline V gives CDR1 SGHTA, CDR2 FQGNSA. Trimming pared 1 base from V and 7 bases from J, leaving 14 bases between. Filled out from reference TRBV7-2 and TRBJ2-1, the complete variable domain reads GAGVSQSPSNKVTEKGKDVELRCDPISGHTALYWYRQSLGQGLEFLIYFQGNSAPDKSGLPSDRFSAERTGGSVSTLTIQRTQQEDSAVYLCASSLESLSGNEQFFGPGTRLTVL.

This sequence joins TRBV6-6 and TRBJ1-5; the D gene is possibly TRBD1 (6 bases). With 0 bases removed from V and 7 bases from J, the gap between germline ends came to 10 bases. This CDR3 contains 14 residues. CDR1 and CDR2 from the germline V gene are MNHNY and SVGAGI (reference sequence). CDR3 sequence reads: CASSYSGGGQPQHF. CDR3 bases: TGTGCCAGCAGTTACTCTGGGGGGGGCCAGCCCCAGCATTTT.

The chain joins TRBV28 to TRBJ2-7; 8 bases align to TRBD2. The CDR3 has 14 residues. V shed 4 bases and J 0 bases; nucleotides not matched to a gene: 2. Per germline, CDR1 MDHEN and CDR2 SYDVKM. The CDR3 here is CASSSGTSSYEQYF. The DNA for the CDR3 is TGTGCCAGCAGTTCAGGGACTAGCTCCTACGAGCAGTACTTC.

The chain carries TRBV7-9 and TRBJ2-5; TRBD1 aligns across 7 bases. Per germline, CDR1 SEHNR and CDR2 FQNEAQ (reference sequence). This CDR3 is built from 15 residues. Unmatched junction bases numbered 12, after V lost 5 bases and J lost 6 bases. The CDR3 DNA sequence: TGTGCCAGCAGCCCCGGTGAAGGGGGCCCGAAGACCCAGTACTTC. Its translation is CASSPGEGGPKTQYF.

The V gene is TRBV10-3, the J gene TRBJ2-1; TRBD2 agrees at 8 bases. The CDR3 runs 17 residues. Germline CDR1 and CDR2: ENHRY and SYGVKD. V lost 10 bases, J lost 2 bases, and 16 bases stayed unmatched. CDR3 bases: TGTGCCAGCCAATCTCCGCTAGGCGGGAGGACCTACAATGAGCAGTTCTTC. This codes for CASQSPLGGRTYNEQFF.

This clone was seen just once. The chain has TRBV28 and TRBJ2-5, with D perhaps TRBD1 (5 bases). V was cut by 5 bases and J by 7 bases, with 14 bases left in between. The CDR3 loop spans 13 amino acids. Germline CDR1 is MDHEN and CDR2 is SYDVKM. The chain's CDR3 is CASSTQVTRTQYF. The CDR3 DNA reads TGTGCCAGCAGTACACAGGTTACGCGGACCCAGTACTTC.

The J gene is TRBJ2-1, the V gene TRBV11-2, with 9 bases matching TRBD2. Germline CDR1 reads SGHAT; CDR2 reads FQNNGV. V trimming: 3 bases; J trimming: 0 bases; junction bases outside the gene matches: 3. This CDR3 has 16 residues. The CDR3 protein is CASSLSSGGSYNEQFF. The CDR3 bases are TGTGCCAGCAGCTTGAGTAGCGGGGGCTCCTACAATGAGCAGTTCTTC.

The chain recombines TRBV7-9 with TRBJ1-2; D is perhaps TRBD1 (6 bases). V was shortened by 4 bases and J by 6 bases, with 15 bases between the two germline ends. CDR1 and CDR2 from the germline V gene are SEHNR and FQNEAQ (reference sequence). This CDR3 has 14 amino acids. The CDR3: CASSSSQGVDGYTF. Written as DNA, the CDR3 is TGTGCCAGCAGCTCCTCACAGGGCGTCGATGGCTACACCTTC. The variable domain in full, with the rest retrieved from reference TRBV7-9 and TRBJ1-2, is DTGVSQNPRHKITKRGQNVTFRCDPISEHNRLYWYRQTLGQGPEFLTYFQNEAQLEKSRLLSDRFSAERPKGSFSTLEIQRTEQGDSAMYLCASSSSQGVDGYTFGSGTRLTVV.

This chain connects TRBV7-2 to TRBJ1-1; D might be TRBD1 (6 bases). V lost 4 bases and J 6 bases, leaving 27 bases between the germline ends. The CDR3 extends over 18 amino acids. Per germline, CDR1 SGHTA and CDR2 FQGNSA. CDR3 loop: CASSSPGGGVLMRSEAFF. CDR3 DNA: TGTGCCAGCAGCTCCCCCGGAGGGGGGGTTCTAATGAGGTCTGAAGCTTTCTTT.

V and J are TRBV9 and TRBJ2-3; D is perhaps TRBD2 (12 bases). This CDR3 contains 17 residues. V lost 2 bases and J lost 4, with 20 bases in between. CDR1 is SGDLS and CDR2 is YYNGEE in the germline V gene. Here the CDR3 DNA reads TGTGCCAGCAGCGTCGGACTAGCGGGACAGGGGGCAGATACGCAGTATTTT. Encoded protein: CASSVGLAGQGADTQYF.

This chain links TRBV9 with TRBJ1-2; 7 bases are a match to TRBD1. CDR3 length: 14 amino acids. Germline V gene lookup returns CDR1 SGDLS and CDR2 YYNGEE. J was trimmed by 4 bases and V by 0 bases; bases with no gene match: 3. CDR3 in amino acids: CASSVDSGGYGYTF. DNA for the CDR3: TGTGCCAGCAGCGTAGATTCAGGGGGCTATGGCTACACCTTC.

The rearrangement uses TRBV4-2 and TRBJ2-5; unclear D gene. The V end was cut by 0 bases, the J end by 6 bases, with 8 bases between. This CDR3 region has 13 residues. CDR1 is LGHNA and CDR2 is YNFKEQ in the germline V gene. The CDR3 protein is CASSQEEAKTQYF. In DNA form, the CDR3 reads TGTGCCAGCAGCCAAGAAGAGGCAAAGACCCAGTACTTC.

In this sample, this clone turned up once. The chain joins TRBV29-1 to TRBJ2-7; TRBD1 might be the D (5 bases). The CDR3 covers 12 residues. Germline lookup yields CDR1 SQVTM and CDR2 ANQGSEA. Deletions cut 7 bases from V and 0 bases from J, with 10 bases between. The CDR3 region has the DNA TGCAGCGGGGGCAAGAGCTCCTACGAGCAGTACTTC. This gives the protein CSGGKSSYEQYF.

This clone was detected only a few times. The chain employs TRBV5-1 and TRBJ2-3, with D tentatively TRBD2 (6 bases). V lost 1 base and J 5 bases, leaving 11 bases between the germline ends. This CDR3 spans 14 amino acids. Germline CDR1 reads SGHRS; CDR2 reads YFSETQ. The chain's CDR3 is CASSLTEGGDTQYF. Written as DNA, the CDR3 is TGCGCCAGCAGCTTGACGGAGGGAGGAGATACGCAGTATTTT.

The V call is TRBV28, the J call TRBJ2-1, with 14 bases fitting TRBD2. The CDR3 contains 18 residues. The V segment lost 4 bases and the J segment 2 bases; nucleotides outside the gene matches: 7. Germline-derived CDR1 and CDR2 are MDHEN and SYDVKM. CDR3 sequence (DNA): TGTGCCAGCAGTTCGGGGACTAGCGGGAGCGGGGCCTACAATGAGCAGTTCTTC. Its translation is CASSSGTSGSGAYNEQFF. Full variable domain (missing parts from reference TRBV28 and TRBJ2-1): DVKVTQSSRYLVKRTGEKVFLECVQDMDHENMFWYRQDPGLGLRLIYFSYDVKMKEKGDIPEGYSVSREKKERFSLILESASTNQTSMYLCASSSGTSGSGAYNEQFFGPGTRLTVL.

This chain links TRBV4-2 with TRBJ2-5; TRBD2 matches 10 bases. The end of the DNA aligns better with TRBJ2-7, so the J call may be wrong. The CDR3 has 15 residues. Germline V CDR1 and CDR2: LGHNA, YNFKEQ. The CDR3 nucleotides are TGTGCCAGCAGCCTGAGGACTAGCGGTTCCTACGAGCAGTACTTC. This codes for CASSLRTSGSYEQYF.

The CDR3 DNA reads as TGTGCCAGCTCACCAAGACAGGGTCGGGATCAGCCCCAGCATTTT. This encodes CASSPRQGRDQPQHF. The rearrangement links TRBV18 to TRBJ1-5, with 7 bases that match TRBD1. This CDR3 contains 15 residues. From germline, CDR1 is KGHSH and CDR2 LQKENI. V lost 2 bases to trimming and J lost 5 bases; unmatched junction nucleotides: 6.

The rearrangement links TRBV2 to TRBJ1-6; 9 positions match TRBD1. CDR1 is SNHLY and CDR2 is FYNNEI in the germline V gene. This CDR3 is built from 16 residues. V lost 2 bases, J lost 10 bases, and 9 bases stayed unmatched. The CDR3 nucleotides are TGTGCCAGCAGTGAAAATCGGGACAGGGCAGGCTCACCCCTCCACTTT. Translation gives CASSENRDRAGSPLHF.

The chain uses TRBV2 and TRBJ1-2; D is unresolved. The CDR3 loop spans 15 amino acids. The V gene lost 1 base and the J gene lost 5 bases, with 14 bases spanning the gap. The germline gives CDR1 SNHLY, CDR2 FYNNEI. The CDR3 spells CASSEEAASRYGYTF. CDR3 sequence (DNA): TGTGCCAGCAGTGAAGAGGCGGCCTCTAGGTATGGCTACACCTTC.

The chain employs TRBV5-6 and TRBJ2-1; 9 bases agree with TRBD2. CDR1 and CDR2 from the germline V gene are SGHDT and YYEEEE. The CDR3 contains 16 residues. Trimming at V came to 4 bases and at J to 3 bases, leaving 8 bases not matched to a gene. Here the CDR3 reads CASSTPGTSHYNEQFF. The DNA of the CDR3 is TGTGCCAGCAGCACCCCCGGGACTAGCCACTACAATGAGCAGTTCTTC.

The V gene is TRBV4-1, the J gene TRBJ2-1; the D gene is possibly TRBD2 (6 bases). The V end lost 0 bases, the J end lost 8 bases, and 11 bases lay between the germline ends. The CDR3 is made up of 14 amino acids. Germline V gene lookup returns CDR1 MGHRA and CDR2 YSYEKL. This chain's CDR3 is CASSQDAGNYEQFF. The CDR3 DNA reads TGCGCCAGCAGCCAAGATGCGGGGAACTATGAGCAGTTCTTC.

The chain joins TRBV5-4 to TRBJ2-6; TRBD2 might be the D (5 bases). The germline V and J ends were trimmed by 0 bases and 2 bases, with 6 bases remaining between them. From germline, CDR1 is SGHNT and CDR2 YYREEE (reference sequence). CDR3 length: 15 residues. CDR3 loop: CASSLAAAGANVLTF. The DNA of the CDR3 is TGTGCCAGCAGCTTGGCAGCGGCTGGGGCCAACGTCCTGACTTTC.